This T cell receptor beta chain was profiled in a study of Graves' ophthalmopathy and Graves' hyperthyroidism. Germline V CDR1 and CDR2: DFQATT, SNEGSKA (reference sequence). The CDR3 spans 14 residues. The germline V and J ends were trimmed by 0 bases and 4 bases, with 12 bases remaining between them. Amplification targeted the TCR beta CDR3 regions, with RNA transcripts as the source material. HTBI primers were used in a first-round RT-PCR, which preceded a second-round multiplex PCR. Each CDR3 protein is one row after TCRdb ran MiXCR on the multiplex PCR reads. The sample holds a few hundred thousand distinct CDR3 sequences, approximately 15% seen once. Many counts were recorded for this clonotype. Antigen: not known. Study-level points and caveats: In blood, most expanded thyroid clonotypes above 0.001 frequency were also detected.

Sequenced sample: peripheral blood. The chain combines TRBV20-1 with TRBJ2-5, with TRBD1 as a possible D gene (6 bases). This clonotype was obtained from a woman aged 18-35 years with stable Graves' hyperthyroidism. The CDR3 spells CSARDSRGGETQYF. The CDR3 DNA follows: TGCAGTGCTAGAGATTCCAGGGGTGGAGAGACCCAGTACTTC.